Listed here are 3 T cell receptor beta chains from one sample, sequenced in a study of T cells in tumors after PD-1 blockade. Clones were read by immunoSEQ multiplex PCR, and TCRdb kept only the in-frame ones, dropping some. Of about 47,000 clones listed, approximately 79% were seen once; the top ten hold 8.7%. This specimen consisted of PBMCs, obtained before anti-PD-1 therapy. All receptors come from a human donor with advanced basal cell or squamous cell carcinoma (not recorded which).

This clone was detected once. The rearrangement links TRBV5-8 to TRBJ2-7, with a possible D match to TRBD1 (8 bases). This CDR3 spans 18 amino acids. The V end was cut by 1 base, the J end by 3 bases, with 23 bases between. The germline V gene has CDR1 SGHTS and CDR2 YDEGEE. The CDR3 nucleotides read TGTGCCAGCAGCTTGTACTTCGGGGAGGGACAGGACCGCTACGAGCAGTACTTC. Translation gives CASSLYFGEGQDRYEQYF.

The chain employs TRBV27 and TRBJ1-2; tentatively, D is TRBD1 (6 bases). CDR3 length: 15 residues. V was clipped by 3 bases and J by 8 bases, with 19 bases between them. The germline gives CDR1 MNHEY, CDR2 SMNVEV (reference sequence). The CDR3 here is CASSFGTLRMQGYTF. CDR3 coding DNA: TGTGCCAGCAGTTTCGGGACACTCCGTATGCAAGGCTACACCTTC.

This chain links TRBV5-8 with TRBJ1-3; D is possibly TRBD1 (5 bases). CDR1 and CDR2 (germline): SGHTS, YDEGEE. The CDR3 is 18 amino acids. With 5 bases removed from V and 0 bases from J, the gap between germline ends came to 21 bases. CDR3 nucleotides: TGTGCCAGCAGTAGGGGCACTAGTCTCAAAAGCTCTGGAAACACCATATATTTT. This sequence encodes CASSRGTSLKSSGNTIYF.